A single sample gave rise to the 27 T cell receptor beta chains below, sequenced in a study of T cell responses to AZD1222 COVID-19 vaccine. Repertoires were generated with immunoSEQ multiplex PCR, while TCRdb's copy carries only in-frame clones and drops some. The table has some 40,000 clones, around 80% seen once. The starting material was peripheral blood, obtained on day 0 of AZD1222 vaccination. The receptors shown here come from an adult in good health.

The chain uses TRBV4-2 and TRBJ2-2; 8 bases are a match to TRBD2. The junction had 8 bases not matched to a gene; V was cut back by 4 bases and J by 4 bases. The germline CDR1 and CDR2 sequences are LGHNA and YNFKEQ. The CDR3 consists of 16 residues. The chain's CDR3 is CASSRPGGAVTGELFF. CDR3 DNA: TGTGCCAGCAGCCGCCCCGGGGGGGCGGTCACCGGGGAGCTGTTTTTT.

The chain has TRBV30 and TRBJ2-1; D possibly uses TRBD1 or TRBD2 (6 bases each). Trimming stripped 3 bases from V and 7 bases from J, with 22 bases between. The CDR3 runs 16 residues. CDR1 and CDR2 from the germline V gene are GTSNPN and SVGIG (reference sequence). This chain's CDR3 is CAWSRGGQGCGNEQFF. The CDR3 region has the DNA TGTGCCTGGAGCAGAGGGGGGCAAGGTTGCGGTAATGAGCAGTTCTTC.

The sample holds a few counts of this clone. The rearrangement joins TRBV13 to TRBJ2-6, with D perhaps matching TRBD2 (6 bases). This CDR3 has 18 amino acids. V was cut by 5 bases and J by 0 bases, with 17 bases left in between. CDR1 and CDR2 (germline): PRHDT, FYEKMQ (reference sequence). DNA of the CDR3: TGTGCCAGCAGCGGAAACCGGGGACTCAACTCTGGGGCCAACGTCCTGACTTTC. Its translation is CASSGNRGLNSGANVLTF. Combining the CDR3 with reference TRBV13 and TRBJ2-6 gives the whole variable domain AAGVIQSPRHLIKEKRETATLKCYPIPRHDTVYWYQQGPGQDPQFLISFYEKMQSDKGSIPDRFSAQQFSDYHSELNMSSLELGDSALYFCASSGNRGLNSGANVLTFGAGSRLTVL.

The chain combines TRBV3-1 (or the pseudogene TRBV3-2) with TRBJ1-5; D is unresolved. Germline CDR1 and CDR2: LGHDT and YNNKEL (reference sequence). V shed 6 bases and J shed 4 bases, with 10 bases lying between them. The CDR3 spans 13 residues. CDR3 in DNA: TGTGCCAGCAGTCCGGCGCTGAATCAGCCCCAGCATTTT. This gives the protein CASSPALNQPQHF.

The V call is TRBV30, the J call TRBJ2-7; 10 bases line up with TRBD2. V dropped 0 bases and J dropped 4; count of bases not matched to a gene: 3. Germline CDR1 GTSNPN, CDR2 SVGIG (reference sequence). CDR3 size: 14 residues. CDR3 nucleotides: TGTGCCTGGAGTGTGAGCGGGGGGGCTTACGAGCAGTACTTC. Protein sequence: CAWSVSGGAYEQYF.

The V and J genes are TRBV10-3 and TRBJ1-5; D gene unclear. V was pared by 6 bases and J by 0 bases, with 12 bases between. The germline V gene encodes CDR1 ENHRY and CDR2 SYGVKD. This CDR3 has 15 residues. For the CDR3, the DNA is TGTGCCATCAGCCCCGAGTCGCATAGCAATCAGCCCCAGCATTTT. Protein sequence: CAISPESHSNQPQHF.

The chain has TRBV18 and TRBJ1-1; 8 bases map to TRBD1. Unmatched junction bases numbered 8, after V lost 1 base and J lost 1 base. This CDR3 region has 17 residues. Germline V gene data show CDR1 as KGHSH and CDR2 as LQKENI. The CDR3 DNA is TGTGCCAGCTCACCACAAACGGCAGGGGGCGCGAACACTGAAGCTTTCTTT. Its protein is CASSPQTAGGANTEAFF.

The chain is built from TRBV28 and TRBJ2-2; D ambiguous. V lost 6 bases to trimming and J lost 6 bases, with 8 bases between them. CDR3 length equals 12 residues. CDR1 MDHEN and CDR2 SYDVKM come from the germline V gene. CDR3 sequence (DNA): TGTGCCAGCAGGCTCTACGCCGGGGAGCTGTTTTTT. This gives the protein CASRLYAGELFF.

Details on this clone: The same CDR3 also results from other DNA sequences found in this sample. The chain has TRBV7-3 and TRBJ2-3; 8 positions match TRBD2. The ends lost 5 bases at V and 2 bases at J; junction bases unmatched: 6. CDR1 is SGHTA and CDR2 is FQGTGA in the germline V gene. CDR3 size: 15 residues. CDR3 nucleotide sequence: TGTGCCAGCAGCCCAGGCGGGGGGCCCACAGATACGCAGTATTTT. Amino acids: CASSPGGGPTDTQYF.

The chain couples TRBV7-6 to TRBJ2-7; 8 nucleotides line up with TRBD1. Germline V gives CDR1 SGHVS, CDR2 FNYEAQ. The length of the CDR3 is 21 residues. V was pared by 2 bases and J by 2 bases, with 23 bases of the junction left unmatched. The chain's CDR3 is CASSLYPPSDAGGAPPYEQYF. The CDR3 nucleotides are TGTGCCAGCAGCTTATACCCCCCTTCTGATGCAGGGGGCGCTCCCCCCTACGAGCAGTACTTC.

This clone was seen only a few times. The chain recombines TRBV30 with TRBJ2-3, with 7 bases aligning to TRBD2. The CDR3 has 15 amino acids. Germline loops: CDR1 GTSNPN, CDR2 SVGIG (reference sequence). The junction had 4 bases not matched to a gene; V was cut back by 0 bases and J by 1 base. This CDR3 is CAWSVQTSGTDTQYF. The CDR3, as DNA: TGTGCCTGGAGTGTACAAACTAGCGGCACAGATACGCAGTATTTT. Looking up the rest from reference TRBV30 and TRBJ2-3 gives the full variable domain: SQTIHQWPATLVQPVGSPLSLECTVEGTSNPNLYWYRQAAGRGLQLLFYSVGIGQISSEVPQNLSASRPQDRQFILSSKKLLLSDSGFYLCAWSVQTSGTDTQYFGPGTRLTVL.

The V gene is TRBV7-9, the J gene TRBJ2-7, with D possibly being TRBD2 (6 bases). Germline V gene data show CDR1 as SEHNR and CDR2 as FQNEAQ (reference sequence). Trimming removed 2 bases at V and 5 bases at J, with 7 bases between. The CDR3 consists of 12 residues. CDR3 bases: TGTGCCAGCAGCTTATGGGGGGACGAGCAGTACTTC. It yields the protein CASSLWGDEQYF.

This chain links TRBV7-3 with TRBJ2-1, with 8 positions matching TRBD2. There are 15 residues in the CDR3. CDR1 and CDR2 (germline): SGHTA, FQGTGA. Trimming cost V 5 bases and J 6 bases; bases outside gene matches: 9. The CDR3 DNA reads as TGTGCCAGCAGCCTCGGGCCCCTAGCGGGCAATGAGCAGTTCTTC. It codes for CASSLGPLAGNEQFF.

The chain is built from TRBV28 and TRBJ2-1; the D call may be TRBD1 or TRBD2 (5 bases each). The germline V and J ends were trimmed by 5 bases and 0 bases, with 8 bases remaining between them. The CDR3 runs 14 residues. From germline, CDR1 is MDHEN and CDR2 SYDVKM. The CDR3 spells CASSEGSSYNEQFF. The CDR3 DNA follows: TGTGCCAGCAGTGAGGGGAGCTCCTACAATGAGCAGTTCTTC.

The chain joins TRBV5-1 to TRBJ2-2; 7 nucleotides match TRBD1. The CDR3 covers 14 residues. The V gene end was trimmed by 4 bases and the J gene end by 6 bases; junction bases not matched to a gene: 6. Germline CDR1 is SGHRS and CDR2 is YFSETQ. CDR3 sequence reads: CASSMTGSAGELFF. CDR3 nucleotide sequence: TGCGCCAGCAGCATGACAGGGTCCGCCGGGGAGCTGTTTTTT. Full variable domain (remainder filled in from reference TRBV5-1 and TRBJ2-2): KAGVTQTPRYLIKTRGQQVTLSCSPISGHRSVSWYQQTPGQGLQFLFEYFSETQRNKGNFPGRFSGRQFSNSRSEMNVSTLELGDSALYLCASSMTGSAGELFFGEGSRLTVL.

J is TRBJ1-5 and V is TRBV7-2, with D tentatively TRBD1 (5 bases). Germline assignment: CDR1 SGHTA and CDR2 FQGNSA. V lost 1 base to trimming and J lost 4 bases, with 11 bases between them. The CDR3 consists of 15 residues. The CDR3 coding sequence is TGTGCCAGCAGCTTAGGAGGACACCCGAATCAGCCCCAGCATTTT. This translates into CASSLGGHPNQPQHF.

The chain employs TRBV7-9 and TRBJ2-5; TRBD2 is a possible D gene (6 bases). This CDR3 has 16 residues. Trimming shortened V by 6 bases and J by 0 bases, and 17 bases separated the two germline ends. CDR1 SEHNR and CDR2 FQNEAQ come from the germline V gene (reference sequence). Here the CDR3 reads CASRPIGTRDQETQYF. As DNA, the CDR3 is TGTGCCAGCAGGCCCATAGGGACTCGAGACCAAGAGACCCAGTACTTC.

This clone was recorded a few times. V is TRBV5-1 and J is TRBJ2-7; TRBD1 is a possible D gene (6 bases). Germline V gene sequence: CDR1 SGHRS, CDR2 YFSETQ. The V end was cut by 1 base, the J end by 6 bases, with 14 bases between. The CDR3 has 14 amino acids. The CDR3 here is CASSLTRGTSEQYF. DNA for the CDR3: TGCGCCAGCAGCTTGACCAGGGGCACAAGCGAGCAGTACTTC.

V is TRBV5-8 and J is TRBJ1-4, with 9 bases aligning to TRBD1. The CDR3 spans 15 residues. Unmatched junction bases numbered 7, after V lost 5 bases and J lost 5 bases. The germline gives CDR1 SGHTS, CDR2 YDEGEE. CDR3 sequence reads: CASSITGGGNEKLFF. CDR3 coding DNA: TGTGCCAGCAGTATAACAGGGGGCGGCAATGAAAAACTGTTTTTT.

The chain employs TRBV3-1 (or the pseudogene TRBV3-2) and TRBJ1-2, with 9 bases aligning to TRBD1. J lost 4 bases, V lost 0 bases, and 18 bases had no gene match. The CDR3 length is 20 residues. Germline V gives CDR1 LGHDT, CDR2 YNNKEL (reference sequence). The CDR3 here is CASSQDPQPGQGGLGYGYTF. Here the CDR3 DNA reads TGTGCCAGCAGCCAAGATCCCCAACCGGGACAGGGCGGTTTAGGCTATGGCTACACCTTC.

The genes are TRBV7-8 and TRBJ1-1, with D uncertain. V was trimmed by 5 bases and J by 7 bases, leaving 14 bases between them. The CDR3 loop spans 13 amino acids. The germline V gene has CDR1 SGHVS and CDR2 FQNEAQ. The CDR3 loop reads CASSHNVGIEAFF. CDR3 DNA sequence: TGTGCCAGCAGCCATAATGTCGGAATTGAAGCTTTCTTT.

This clone was counted once. The chain carries TRBV15 and TRBJ2-7; D may correspond to TRBD1 or TRBD2 (7 bases each). The CDR3 is made up of 13 amino acids. Germline V gives CDR1 LNHNV, CDR2 YYDKDF (reference sequence). V gave up 5 bases and J gave up 7 bases, with 15 bases separating them. For the CDR3, the DNA is TGTGCCACCAGCGGACAGGTGGGGGGGGAGCAGTACTTC. This sequence encodes CATSGQVGGEQYF.

The CDR3 here is CASTNAGSQETQYF. DNA of the CDR3: TGTGCCAGCACCAACGCCGGGTCCCAAGAGACCCAGTACTTC. The genes are TRBV6-5 and TRBJ2-5; the D is unclear. The CDR3 length is 14 residues. Looked up from germline, CDR1 is MNHEY and CDR2 is SVGAGI. V gave up 7 bases and J gave up 1 base, with 13 bases separating them.

The genes are TRBV11-3 and TRBJ2-7, with D perhaps matching TRBD1 (5 bases). V dropped 5 bases and J dropped 0 bases, with 14 bases sitting between them. CDR3 length: 15 residues. Per the germline V gene, CDR1 is SGHNT and CDR2 is YENEEA. CDR3 region: CASSPTTESSYEQYF. CDR3 bases: TGTGCCAGCAGCCCTACGACAGAATCCTCCTACGAGCAGTACTTC.

This sequence joins TRBV27 and TRBJ2-1; 11 bases agree with TRBD2. This CDR3 spans 15 amino acids. Germline V lookup: CDR1 MNHEY, CDR2 SMNVEV (reference sequence). J gave up 8 bases and V 6 bases, and 9 bases lay outside the gene matches. CDR3 in amino acids: CASSQRLAGGDEQFF. DNA of the CDR3: TGTGCCAGCAGCCAAAGGCTAGCGGGGGGCGATGAGCAGTTCTTC.

The CDR3: CASSQRGQGGEQYF. CDR3 nucleotides: TGTGCCAGCAGCCAGCGAGGACAGGGAGGGGAGCAGTACTTC. V gene TRBV7-2 combines with J gene TRBJ2-7; weak D call: TRBD1 (8 bases). The CDR3 covers 14 residues. The germline gives CDR1 SGHTA, CDR2 FQGNSA. V gave up 5 bases and J gave up 7 bases, with 18 bases separating them.

V usage is TRBV21-1 and J usage is TRBJ1-1. TRBV21-1 is annotated as a pseudogene. CDR3 size: 21 residues. Written as DNA, the CDR3 is TGTGCCAGCAGCAAAAAGGCCGGAGCCACGGGGTCCTGTCTTCGGAACACTGAAGCTTTCTTT. This gives the protein CASSKKAGATGSCLRNTEAFF.